The clone carrying this T cell receptor beta chain was picked up many times. Its antigen is undetermined. From RNA transcripts, TCR beta CDR3 regions were amplified. HTBI primers were used for first-round RT-PCR of the TCR CDR3. TCRdb re-derived calls from the multiplex PCR reads in MiXCR, one entry per CDR3 protein. The sample records about 480,000 distinct CDR3 sequences, around a quarter being singletons. The data stem from a study of T cells in Graves' hyperthyroidism and ophthalmopathy. Source material for PBMCs was less than 12 ml fresh peripheral blood. Overall study findings and caveats: Separation of ophthalmopathy from stable hyperthyroidism was achieved by a 13 V-J model. Ophthalmopathy prediction by the model preceded onset by a median about 6.5 months.

Material: blood. The receptor comes from a woman in her twenties or thirties with Graves' ophthalmopathy.

The DNA of the CDR3 is TGCGCCAGCAGCCAGGACAGGGGTTGGGAGCAGTACTTC. It specifies CASSQDRGWEQYF. V and J are TRBV4-1 and TRBJ2-7, with 9 bases aligning to TRBD1. Germline CDR1 is MGHRA and CDR2 is YSYEKL. V shed 3 bases and J 7 bases; nucleotides not matched to a gene: 4. This CDR3 spans 13 amino acids.